Each of the 25 T cell receptor beta chains below was sequenced from the same sample in a study of blood T cell repertoires in COVID-19. The repertoire was sequenced with immunoSEQ multiplex PCR; TCRdb's copy has only in-frame clones and lacks some. The repertoire holds hundreds of thousands of clones, with under 90% as singletons. The sequencing input was peripheral blood. Receptors originate from a woman of 80 years or more with acute or convalescent COVID-19.

This clone was seen at least ten times. This chain uses TRBV7-9 with TRBJ1-2, with 10 bases fitting TRBD1. CDR3 length equals 14 residues. V lost 4 bases and J lost 3; bases outside the gene matches: 2. CDR1 is SEHNR, CDR2 FQNEAQ, per germline (reference sequence). CDR3 nucleotide sequence: TGTGCCAGCAGCTGGGACAGGGGATACTATGGCTACACCTTC. Amino acid sequence: CASSWDRGYYGYTF.

There are a few counts of this clone. This chain joins TRBV19 and TRBJ1-5; TRBD1 matches 9 bases. The CDR3 covers 17 residues. CDR1 and CDR2 (germline): LNHDA, SQIVND (reference sequence). After removal of 8 bases from V and 2 bases from J, the junction contained 13 bases not matched to a gene. The CDR3 region is CASSTVTGGKGNQPQHF. CDR3 bases: TGTGCCAGTTCTACGGTGACAGGGGGAAAGGGCAATCAGCCCCAGCATTTT.

This chain joins TRBV30 and TRBJ2-1; 7 nucleotides align to TRBD1. After removal of 4 bases from V and 6 bases from J, the junction contained 3 bases not matched to a gene. CDR1 GTSNPN and CDR2 SVGIG come from the germline V gene (reference sequence). CDR3 length: 12 residues. The CDR3 sequence is CAWIRGSNEQFF. The CDR3 region has the DNA TGTGCCTGGATCAGGGGGTCCAATGAGCAGTTCTTC. The whole variable domain, remainder taken from reference TRBV30 and TRBJ2-1, is SQTIHQWPATLVQPVGSPLSLECTVEGTSNPNLYWYRQAAGRGLQLLFYSVGIGQISSEVPQNLSASRPQDRQFILSSKKLLLSDSGFYLCAWIRGSNEQFFGPGTRLTVL.

The chain joins TRBV2 to TRBJ2-1; 8 nucleotides align to TRBD2. The CDR3 runs 15 residues. The V and J ends lost 6 bases and 0 bases, in that order; junction bases with no gene match: 4. Germline assignment: CDR1 SNHLY and CDR2 FYNNEI. The CDR3 reads CASRRAGGSYNEQFF. CDR3 coding DNA: TGTGCCAGCAGGAGGGCGGGGGGCTCCTACAATGAGCAGTTCTTC.

V usage is TRBV7-9 and J usage is TRBJ1-1, with 9 bases identical to TRBD1. Germline V lookup: CDR1 SEHNR, CDR2 FQNEAQ (reference sequence). The CDR3 is 15 residues long. Losses at the gene ends were 6 bases for V and 1 base for J; bases not matched to a gene: 6. The CDR3 loop is CASRPGTGKNTEAFF. In DNA, the CDR3 is TGTGCCAGCAGGCCCGGGACAGGGAAGAACACTGAAGCTTTCTTT.

The chain uses TRBV7-9 and TRBJ1-4; D not resolved. Germline CDR1 reads SEHNR; CDR2 reads FQNEAQ (reference sequence). The CDR3 runs 13 residues. Trimming stripped 5 bases from V and 3 bases from J, with 7 bases between. The CDR3 DNA follows: TGTGCCAGCAGCCGAGGTTCTAATGAAAAACTGTTTTTT. It codes for CASSRGSNEKLFF.

The chain recombines TRBV19 with TRBJ2-5; perhaps TRBD2 as D (5 bases). Germline V gene lookup returns CDR1 LNHDA and CDR2 SQIVND (reference sequence). The CDR3 has 16 residues. Trimming stripped 3 bases from V and 1 base from J, with 15 bases between. The chain's CDR3 is CASSIRGLGRQETQYF. The CDR3, as DNA: TGTGCCAGTAGTATTCGGGGATTGGGTCGCCAAGAGACCCAGTACTTC.

The V gene is TRBV7-9, the J gene TRBJ2-3; a weak D match, TRBD1 (6 bases). Germline loops: CDR1 SEHNR, CDR2 FQNEAQ (reference sequence). This CDR3 has 16 residues. The ends were cut back, 1 base at V and 0 bases at J, with 11 bases in the middle. As DNA, the CDR3 is TGTGCCAGCAGCTTAGAGCAGGGGCCTAGCACAGATACGCAGTATTTT. It is translated as CASSLEQGPSTDTQYF.

This chain uses TRBV7-6 with TRBJ2-3; unclear D gene. Germline values: CDR1 SGHVS, CDR2 FNYEAQ. V lost 1 base and J lost 1, with 6 bases in between. The CDR3 sequence is 14 residues long. The CDR3 coding sequence is TGTGCCAGCAGCTTAGAACCGGGCACAGATACGCAGTATTTT. Amino acids: CASSLEPGTDTQYF.

The V gene is TRBV2, the J gene TRBJ2-6; 9 nucleotides agree with TRBD2. Trimming cost V 5 bases and J 4 bases; bases outside gene matches: 12. This CDR3 contains 18 residues. Germline V CDR1 and CDR2: SNHLY, FYNNEI. The CDR3 DNA reads TGTGCCAGCAGTAGGAACTCGCGGGGGGGCGGGGGGGCCAACGTCCTGACTTTC. Residues: CASSRNSRGGGGANVLTF.

This CDR3 is CASSDLPGGADQPQHF. DNA of the CDR3: TGTGCCAGCAGTGATCTCCCAGGGGGCGCAGATCAGCCCCAGCATTTT. The chain is built from TRBV6-1 and TRBJ1-5, with 8 bases aligning to TRBD1. The CDR3 extends over 16 amino acids. CDR1 and CDR2 (germline): MNHNS, SASEGT. J lost 5 bases, V lost 3 bases, and 9 bases had no gene match.

This chain joins TRBV24-1 and TRBJ2-3; D call uncertain. The CDR3 length is 13 residues. The germline V gene has CDR1 KGHDR and CDR2 SFDVKD. V lost 4 bases to trimming and J lost 2 bases, with 6 bases between them. CDR3 loop: CATSDRNTDTQYF. The CDR3 DNA is TGTGCCACCAGTGACAGAAACACAGATACGCAGTATTTT.

The chain has TRBV6-5 and TRBJ1-3, with 11 bases aligning to TRBD1. CDR1 MNHEY and CDR2 SVGAGI come from the germline V gene. The junction had 4 bases not matched to a gene; V was cut back by 7 bases and J by 2 bases. The CDR3 contains 15 residues. CDR3 amino acids: CASIGTGGPGNTIYF. The DNA for the CDR3 is TGTGCCAGCATCGGGACAGGGGGACCTGGAAACACCATATATTTT.

The chain uses TRBV6-2 or TRBV6-3 and TRBJ1-5; D remains unclear. V was shortened by 2 bases and J by 5 bases, with 10 bases between the two germline ends. Looked up from germline, CDR1 is MNHEY and CDR2 is SVGEGT. CDR3 length: 14 residues. The CDR3 here is CASSYARFYQPQHF. The DNA for the CDR3 is TGTGCCAGCAGTTACGCGCGATTCTATCAGCCCCAGCATTTT.

This chain connects TRBV2 to TRBJ1-2; D perhaps matches TRBD1 (5 bases). The CDR3 length is 13 residues. V dropped 3 bases and J dropped 5 bases, with 10 bases sitting between them. Looked up from germline, CDR1 is SNHLY and CDR2 is FYNNEI. Here the CDR3 reads CASSDQGLYGYTF. The CDR3 coding sequence is TGTGCCAGCAGTGATCAGGGTTTGTATGGCTACACCTTC.

The chain has TRBV2 and TRBJ1-1; possibly TRBD1 for D (6 bases). CDR1 and CDR2 (germline): SNHLY, FYNNEI. The CDR3 runs 15 residues. Deletions cut 8 bases from V and 1 base from J, with 17 bases between. CDR3 sequence (DNA): TGTGCCAGCGTTTATCAAGGACAGCCGAACACTGAAGCTTTCTTT. Translation gives CASVYQGQPNTEAFF.

The chain couples TRBV9 to TRBJ2-1, with 10 bases identical to TRBD1. Germline CDR1 reads SGDLS; CDR2 reads YYNGEE. J was trimmed by 3 bases and V by 7 bases; bases with no gene match: 1. This CDR3 region has 13 residues. The CDR3 DNA reads as TGTGCCAGCGGACAGGGGGTCTACAATGAGCAGTTCTTC. This sequence encodes CASGQGVYNEQFF.

The chain employs TRBV12-3 or TRBV12-4 and TRBJ1-1, with D maybe TRBD1 (5 bases). The CDR3 extends over 11 amino acids. V was shortened by 6 bases and J by 11 bases, with 13 bases between the two germline ends. CDR3 coding DNA: TGTGCCAGCAGCATGGACAATGCGGCTTTCTTT. Translation: CASSMDNAAFF.

The genes are TRBV3-1 (or the pseudogene TRBV3-2) and TRBJ1-4; TRBD1 matches at 7 bases. CDR1 and CDR2 (germline): LGHDT, YNNKEL (reference sequence). J was trimmed by 6 bases and V by 1 base; bases with no gene match: 5. The CDR3 runs to 15 residues. The CDR3, as DNA: TGTGCCAGCAGCCAAGCCAGACAGGGATATGAAAAACTGTTTTTT. Translating it yields CASSQARQGYEKLFF.

CDR3 sequence: CAISERTGGTDTQYF. The CDR3 DNA reads as TGTGCCATCAGTGAGAGAACGGGGGGCACAGATACGCAGTATTTT. The V call is TRBV10-3, the J call TRBJ2-3; weak D call: TRBD2 (6 bases). The ends were cut back, 2 bases at V and 1 base at J, with 10 bases in the middle. CDR1 is ENHRY and CDR2 is SYGVKD in the germline V gene. The CDR3 extends over 15 amino acids.

The chain combines TRBV5-6 with TRBJ1-4, with D unresolved. This CDR3 has 14 residues. Trimming removed 2 bases from V and 7 bases from J, with 12 bases in between. CDR1 and CDR2 from the germline V gene are SGHDT and YYEEEE. The CDR3 nucleotides are TGTGCCAGCAGCTTCCAGGTATCGGCTGAAAAACTGTTTTTT. This sequence encodes CASSFQVSAEKLFF.

A few counts support this clone. The V gene is TRBV6-6, the J gene TRBJ1-2; no clear D. In germline, CDR1 is MNHNY, CDR2 SVGAGI (reference sequence). The CDR3 has 13 amino acids. Between the trimmed V and J ends, which lost 6 bases and 5 bases, there was a span of 13 bases. The CDR3 DNA sequence: TGTGCCAGCAGGCCCGGAGAGAGTTATGGCTACACCTTC. Its translation: CASRPGESYGYTF.

The table lists this clone with a few counts. This chain joins TRBV6-5 and TRBJ1-6; no reliable D call. Germline CDR1 MNHEY, CDR2 SVGAGI. Trimming pared 6 bases from V and 8 bases from J, leaving 11 bases between. The CDR3 spans 13 residues. CDR3 in DNA: TGTGCCAGCAGGCCTGACTGGCATTCACCCCTCCACTTT. It translates to CASRPDWHSPLHF.

This clone was detected a few times. The chain is built from TRBV10-3 and TRBJ2-1; D is ambiguous. The CDR3 has 14 amino acids. V was pared by 3 bases and J by 7 bases, with 13 bases between. CDR1 and CDR2 from the germline V gene are ENHRY and SYGVKD. In DNA, the CDR3 is TGTGCCATCAGTGATCAACGGATCGGGAATGAGCAGTTCTTC. It codes for CAISDQRIGNEQFF.

This chain uses TRBV7-8 with TRBJ1-3; D is unresolved. Trimming cost V 3 bases and J 0 bases, with 9 bases left between them. This CDR3 has 15 residues. The germline V gene encodes CDR1 SGHVS and CDR2 FQNEAQ. CDR3 DNA: TGTGCCAGCAGCTTGAGAGCCGGCTCTGGAAACACCATATATTTT. It yields the protein CASSLRAGSGNTIYF. Full variable domain (missing parts from reference TRBV7-8 and TRBJ1-3): GAGVSQSPRYKVAKRGQDVALRCDPISGHVSLFWYQQALGQGPEFLTYFQNEAQLDKSGLPSDRFFAERPEGSVSTLKIQRTQQEDSAVYLCASSLRAGSGNTIYFGEGSWLTVV.